This T cell receptor (beta chain) was sequenced for a study of patients and donors after allogeneic stem cell transplantation. Germline V lookup: CDR1 MNHEY, CDR2 SVGAGI. Trimming took off 6 bases at V and 5 bases at J, with 16 bases between the two ends. CDR3 size: 14 residues. TCRdb independently ran MiXCR on the RT-PCR reads; one entry per CDR3 protein. The table lists about 960,000 distinct CDR3 sequences, roughly 18% of them singletons. This TCR derives from a human donor who was either an allogeneic HSCT recipient or a stem cell or donor lymphocyte infusion donor (not recorded which). It is not recorded whose cells these are; they may come from a transplant donor. Material: blood, either unsorted or a sorted T cell fraction (not recorded which). The rearrangement links TRBV6-5 to TRBJ2-5; D might be TRBD1 (6 bases). The CDR3 spells CASSYTRGMETQYF. The CDR3 region has the DNA TGTGCCAGCAGCTACACCAGGGGCATGGAGACCCAGTACTTC.